This TCR beta chain was observed in a study of blood T cells in healthy people across ages. This CDR3 comprises 15 residues. CDR1 is KGHDR and CDR2 is SFDVKD in the germline V gene. V was trimmed by 2 bases and J by 3 bases, leaving 13 bases between them. On this clonotype itself: Its antigen is currently unknown.

Study findings and constraints: Roughly linearly, TCR beta diversity per million T cells fell as age increased. Shifts in expanded clonotypes may have been confounded by donor CMV status, which was unknown.

Together with a sample-barcoded 5' primer, a J-beta primer mix was included in a second PCR lasting about 6 to 12 cycles. Researchers report that a template-switch adaptor with 12 random nucleotides tagged each cDNA molecule. One entry per CDR3 protein results from TCRdb running MiXCR on the 5' RACE reads. The repertoire has about 800,000 distinct CDR3 sequences, around half of them found once; the top ten carry around 18%. Input material: blood. The J gene is TRBJ2-7, the V gene TRBV24-1, with D unresolved. The source of this sequence is an elderly man in good health. The CDR3 nucleotides read TGTGCCACCAGTGATTCCTCCCTGGGCTACTACGAGCAGTACTTC. This gives the protein CATSDSSLGYYEQYF.